The present entry profiles one T cell receptor beta chain with its context. As yet, its antigen is unknown. These data come from a study of Graves' ophthalmopathy and Graves' hyperthyroidism. About the study: Researchers obtained peripheral blood at initial diagnosis, before any treatment had begun. Whole-study results and caveats: Most expanded thyroid clonotypes above 0.001 frequency also appeared in blood.

Hyperthyroidism in these 18- to 65-year-old patients was newly diagnosed, lasting under 2 months. Fresh peripheral blood, about 9.3 ml, was the PBMC source. Trimming took off 0 bases at V and 5 bases at J, with 16 bases between the two ends. This CDR3 region has 16 residues. Germline lookup yields CDR1 SGHDN and CDR2 FVKESK. RNA transcripts were the source from which TCR beta CDR3 regions were amplified. First-round RT-PCR employed HTBI primers, with a second-round multiplex PCR after it. Each CDR3 protein gets one entry after TCRdb re-called the multiplex PCR reads with MiXCR. This sample has about 420,000 distinct CDR3 sequences; 20% to 25% occur once, and the top ten carry 2.5% to 3.5%.

The TCR sequence derives from a woman younger than 35 with stable Graves' hyperthyroidism. The V gene is TRBV14, the J gene TRBJ1-2; possibly TRBD1 for D (5 bases). Sequenced sample: peripheral blood. This CDR3 reads CASSQDLAQGRYGYTF. The CDR3 DNA reads as TGTGCCAGCAGCCAAGATCTTGCCCAGGGTCGATATGGCTACACCTTC.